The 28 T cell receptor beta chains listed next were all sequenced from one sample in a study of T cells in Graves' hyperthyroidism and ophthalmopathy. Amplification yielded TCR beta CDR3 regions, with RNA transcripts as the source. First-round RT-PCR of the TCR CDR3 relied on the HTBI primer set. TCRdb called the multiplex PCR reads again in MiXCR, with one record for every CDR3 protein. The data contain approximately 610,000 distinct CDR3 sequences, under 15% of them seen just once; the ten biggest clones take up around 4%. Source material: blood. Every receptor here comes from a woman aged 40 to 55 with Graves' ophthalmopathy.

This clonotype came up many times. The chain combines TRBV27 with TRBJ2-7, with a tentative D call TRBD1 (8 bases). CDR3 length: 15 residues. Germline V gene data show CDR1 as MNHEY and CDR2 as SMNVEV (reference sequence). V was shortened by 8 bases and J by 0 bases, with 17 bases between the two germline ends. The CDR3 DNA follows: TGTGCCAGCGCCTCGACAGGGGAGGGCTCCTACGAGCAGTACTTC. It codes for CASASTGEGSYEQYF.

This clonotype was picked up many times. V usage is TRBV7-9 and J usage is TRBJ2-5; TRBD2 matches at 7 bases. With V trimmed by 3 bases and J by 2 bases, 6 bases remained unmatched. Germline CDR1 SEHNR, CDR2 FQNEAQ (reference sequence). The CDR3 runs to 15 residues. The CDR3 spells CASSFAGTTQETQYF. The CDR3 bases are TGTGCCAGCAGCTTCGCCGGGACTACACAAGAGACCCAGTACTTC.

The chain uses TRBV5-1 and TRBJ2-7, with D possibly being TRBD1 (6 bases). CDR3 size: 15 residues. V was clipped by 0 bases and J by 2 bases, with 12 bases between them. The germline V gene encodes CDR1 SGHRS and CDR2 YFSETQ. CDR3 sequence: CASSLGNRDTYEQYF. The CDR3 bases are TGCGCCAGCAGCTTGGGGAACAGGGATACCTACGAGCAGTACTTC.

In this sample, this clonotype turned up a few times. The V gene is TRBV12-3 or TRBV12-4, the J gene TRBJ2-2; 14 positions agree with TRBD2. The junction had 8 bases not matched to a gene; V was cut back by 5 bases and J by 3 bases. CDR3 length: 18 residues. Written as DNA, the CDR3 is TGTGCCAGCAGTAACGCCGGGACTAGCGGGAGATACACCGGGGAGCTGTTTTTT. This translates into CASSNAGTSGRYTGELFF.

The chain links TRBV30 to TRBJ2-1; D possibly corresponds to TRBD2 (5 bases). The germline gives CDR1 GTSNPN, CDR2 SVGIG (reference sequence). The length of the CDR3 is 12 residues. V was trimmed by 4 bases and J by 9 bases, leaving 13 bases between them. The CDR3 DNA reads TGTGCCTGGACCTTTGAGAGGGTTGAGCAGTTCTTC. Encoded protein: CAWTFERVEQFF.

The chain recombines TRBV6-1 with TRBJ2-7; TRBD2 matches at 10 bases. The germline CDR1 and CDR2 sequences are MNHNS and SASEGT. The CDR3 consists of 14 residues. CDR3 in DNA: TGTGCGACCAGGGGAGCGGGAGGGATCTACGAGCAGTACTTC. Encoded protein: CATRGAGGIYEQYF.

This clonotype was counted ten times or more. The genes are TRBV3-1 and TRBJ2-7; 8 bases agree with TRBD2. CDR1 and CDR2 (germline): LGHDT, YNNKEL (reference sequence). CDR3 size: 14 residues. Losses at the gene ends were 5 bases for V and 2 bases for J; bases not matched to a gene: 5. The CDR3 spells CASSNLAGPYEQYF. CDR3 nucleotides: TGTGCCAGCAGCAATTTAGCGGGACCCTACGAGCAGTACTTC.

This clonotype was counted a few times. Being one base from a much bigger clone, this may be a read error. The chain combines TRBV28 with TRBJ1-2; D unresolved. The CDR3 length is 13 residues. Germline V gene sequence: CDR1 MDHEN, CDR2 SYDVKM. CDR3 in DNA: TGTGCCAGCAGTTTAGTACCGAGCTATGACTACACCTTC. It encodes CASSLVPSYDYTF.

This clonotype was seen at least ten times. The CDR3 DNA reads TGTGCCAGCAGTCCGGACAGGGGAACCTACGAGCAGTACTTC. Its protein is CASSPDRGTYEQYF. The V gene is TRBV6-1, the J gene TRBJ2-7; TRBD1 matches 9 bases. This CDR3 is 14 amino acids long. The J segment lost 2 bases and the V segment lost 5 bases, leaving 4 bases of the junction unmatched. Per germline, CDR1 MNHNS and CDR2 SASEGT.

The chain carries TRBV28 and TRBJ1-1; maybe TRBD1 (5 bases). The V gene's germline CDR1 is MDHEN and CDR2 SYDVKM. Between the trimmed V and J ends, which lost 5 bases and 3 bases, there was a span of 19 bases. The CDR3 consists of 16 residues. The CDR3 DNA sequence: TGTGCCAGCAGTCTCCAGGGTGGGGTTTTGGACACTGAAGCTTTCTTT. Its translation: CASSLQGGVLDTEAFF. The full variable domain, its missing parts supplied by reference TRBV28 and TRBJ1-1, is DVKVTQSSRYLVKRTGEKVFLECVQDMDHENMFWYRQDPGLGLRLIYFSYDVKMKEKGDIPEGYSVSREKKERFSLILESASTNQTSMYLCASSLQGGVLDTEAFFGQGTRLTVV.

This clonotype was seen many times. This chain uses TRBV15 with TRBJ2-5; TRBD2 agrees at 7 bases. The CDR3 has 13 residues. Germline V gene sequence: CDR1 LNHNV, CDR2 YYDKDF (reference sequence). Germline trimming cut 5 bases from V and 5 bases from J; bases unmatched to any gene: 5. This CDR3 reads CATSLNGGETQYF. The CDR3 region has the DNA TGTGCCACCAGCTTAAACGGGGGGGAGACCCAGTACTTC.

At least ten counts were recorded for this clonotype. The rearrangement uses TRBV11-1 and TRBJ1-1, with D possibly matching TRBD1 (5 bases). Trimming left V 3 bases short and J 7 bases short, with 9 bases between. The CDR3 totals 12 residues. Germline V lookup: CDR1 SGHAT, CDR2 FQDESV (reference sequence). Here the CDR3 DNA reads TGTGCCAGCAGCTTTGGGGGGGGTGAAGCTTTCTTT. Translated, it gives CASSFGGGEAFF.

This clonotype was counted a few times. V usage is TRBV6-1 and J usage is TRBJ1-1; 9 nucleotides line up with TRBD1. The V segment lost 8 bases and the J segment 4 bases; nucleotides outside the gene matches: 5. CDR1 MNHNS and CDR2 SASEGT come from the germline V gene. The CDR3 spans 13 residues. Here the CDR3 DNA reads TGTGCCAGCGGCGGACAGGGGCGCACTGAAGCTTTCTTT. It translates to CASGGQGRTEAFF.

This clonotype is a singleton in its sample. The CDR3 loop is CAISDLDSQVEAFF. DNA for the CDR3: TGTGCCATCAGTGACCTGGACAGCCAAGTTGAAGCTTTCTTT. The genes are TRBV10-3 and TRBJ1-1; weak D call: TRBD1 (6 bases). V was shortened by 3 bases and J by 7 bases, with 15 bases between the two germline ends. Germline V CDR1 and CDR2: ENHRY, SYGVKD. This CDR3 region has 14 residues.

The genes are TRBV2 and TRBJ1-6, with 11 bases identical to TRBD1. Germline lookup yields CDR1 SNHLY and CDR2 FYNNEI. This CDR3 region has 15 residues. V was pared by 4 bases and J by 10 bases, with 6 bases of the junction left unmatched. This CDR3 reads CASSVGTGGLSPLHF. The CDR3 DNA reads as TGTGCCAGCAGTGTCGGGACAGGGGGTTTATCACCCCTCCACTTT.

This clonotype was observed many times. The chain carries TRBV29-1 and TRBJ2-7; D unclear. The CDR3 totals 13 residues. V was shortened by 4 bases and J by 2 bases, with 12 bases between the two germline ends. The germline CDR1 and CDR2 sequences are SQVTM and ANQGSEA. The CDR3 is CSVAQVSTYEQYF. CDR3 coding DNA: TGCAGCGTTGCCCAGGTATCAACCTACGAGCAGTACTTC.

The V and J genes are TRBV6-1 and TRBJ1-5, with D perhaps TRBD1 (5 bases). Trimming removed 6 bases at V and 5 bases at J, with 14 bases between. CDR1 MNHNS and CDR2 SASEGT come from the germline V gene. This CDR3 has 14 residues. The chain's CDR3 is CASRPGLYHQPQHF. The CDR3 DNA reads TGTGCCAGCAGACCGGGACTTTATCATCAGCCCCAGCATTTT.

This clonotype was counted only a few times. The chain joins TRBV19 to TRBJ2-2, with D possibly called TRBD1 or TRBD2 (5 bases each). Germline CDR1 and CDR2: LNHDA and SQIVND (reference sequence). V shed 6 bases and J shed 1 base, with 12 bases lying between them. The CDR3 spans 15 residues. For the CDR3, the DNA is TGTGCCAGTAGGTCCCCGGGGCGGAACACCGGGGAGCTGTTTTTT. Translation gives CASRSPGRNTGELFF. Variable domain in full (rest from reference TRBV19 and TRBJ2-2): DGGITQSPKYLFRKEGQNVTLSCEQNLNHDAMYWYRQDPGQGLRLIYYSQIVNDFQKGDIAEGYSVSREKKESFPLTVTSAQKNPTAFYLCASRSPGRNTGELFFGEGSRLTVL.

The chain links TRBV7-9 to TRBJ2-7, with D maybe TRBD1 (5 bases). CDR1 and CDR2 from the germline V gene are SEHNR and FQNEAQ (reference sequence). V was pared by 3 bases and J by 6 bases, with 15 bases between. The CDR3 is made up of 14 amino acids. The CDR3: CASSFSSLRGEQYF. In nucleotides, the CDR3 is TGTGCCAGCAGCTTCTCATCTCTTAGGGGCGAGCAGTACTTC.

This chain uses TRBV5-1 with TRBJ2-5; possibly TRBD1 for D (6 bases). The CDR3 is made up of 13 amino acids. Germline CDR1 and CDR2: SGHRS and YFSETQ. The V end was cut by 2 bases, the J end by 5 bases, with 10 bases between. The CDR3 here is CASSFRQEETQYF. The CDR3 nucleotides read TGCGCCAGCAGCTTTCGACAGGAGGAGACCCAGTACTTC.

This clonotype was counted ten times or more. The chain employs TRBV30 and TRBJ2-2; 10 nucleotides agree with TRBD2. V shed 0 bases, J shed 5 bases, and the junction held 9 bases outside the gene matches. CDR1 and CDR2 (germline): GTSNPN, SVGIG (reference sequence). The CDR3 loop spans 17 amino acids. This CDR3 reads CAWSVQPSGSGTGELFF. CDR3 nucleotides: TGTGCCTGGAGTGTACAGCCTAGCGGGAGCGGTACCGGGGAGCTGTTTTTT. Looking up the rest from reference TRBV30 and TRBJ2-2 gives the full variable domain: SQTIHQWPATLVQPVGSPLSLECTVEGTSNPNLYWYRQAAGRGLQLLFYSVGIGQISSEVPQNLSASRPQDRQFILSSKKLLLSDSGFYLCAWSVQPSGSGTGELFFGEGSRLTVL.

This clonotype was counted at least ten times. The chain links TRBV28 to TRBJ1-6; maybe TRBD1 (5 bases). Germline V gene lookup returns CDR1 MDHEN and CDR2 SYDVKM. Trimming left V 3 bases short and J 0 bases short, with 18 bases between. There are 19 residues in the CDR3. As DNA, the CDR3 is TGTGCCAGCAGTTTCCCTCGGGGGAGGGTTCGCTCCTATAATTCACCCCTCCACTTT. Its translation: CASSFPRGRVRSYNSPLHF. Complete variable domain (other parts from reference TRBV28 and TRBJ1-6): DVKVTQSSRYLVKRTGEKVFLECVQDMDHENMFWYRQDPGLGLRLIYFSYDVKMKEKGDIPEGYSVSREKKERFSLILESASTNQTSMYLCASSFPRGRVRSYNSPLHFGNGTRLTVT.

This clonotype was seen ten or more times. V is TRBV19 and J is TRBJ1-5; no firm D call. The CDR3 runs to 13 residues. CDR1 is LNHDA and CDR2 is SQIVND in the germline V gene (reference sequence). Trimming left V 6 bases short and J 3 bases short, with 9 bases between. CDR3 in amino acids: CASSLQINQPQHF. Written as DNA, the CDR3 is TGTGCCAGTAGCCTACAGATCAATCAGCCCCAGCATTTT.

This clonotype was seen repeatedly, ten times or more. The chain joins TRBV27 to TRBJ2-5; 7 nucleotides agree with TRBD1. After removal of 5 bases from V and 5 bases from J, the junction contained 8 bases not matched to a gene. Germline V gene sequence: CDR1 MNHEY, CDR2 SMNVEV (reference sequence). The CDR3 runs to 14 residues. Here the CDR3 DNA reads TGTGCCAGCAGTGAACAGGGGCGAGGGGAGACCCAGTACTTC. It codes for CASSEQGRGETQYF.

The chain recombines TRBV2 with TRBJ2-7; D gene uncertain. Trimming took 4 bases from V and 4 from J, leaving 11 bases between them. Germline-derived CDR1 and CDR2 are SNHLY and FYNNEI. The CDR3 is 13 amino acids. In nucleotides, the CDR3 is TGTGCCAGCAGTGCCTCTCCCCGGTACGAGCAGTACTTC. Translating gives CASSASPRYEQYF. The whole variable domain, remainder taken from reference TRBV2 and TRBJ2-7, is EPEVTQTPSHQVTQMGQEVILRCVPISNHLYFYWYRQILGQKVEFLVSFYNNEISEKSEIFDDQFSVERPDGSNFTLKIRSTKLEDSAMYFCASSASPRYEQYFGPGTRLTVT.

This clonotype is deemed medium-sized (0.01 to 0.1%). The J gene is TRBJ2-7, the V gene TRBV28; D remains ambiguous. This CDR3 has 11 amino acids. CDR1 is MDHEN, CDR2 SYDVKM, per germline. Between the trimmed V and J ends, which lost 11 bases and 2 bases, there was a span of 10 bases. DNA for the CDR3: TGTGCCGCAGGTCACCCCTACGAGCAGTACTTC. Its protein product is CAAGHPYEQYF.

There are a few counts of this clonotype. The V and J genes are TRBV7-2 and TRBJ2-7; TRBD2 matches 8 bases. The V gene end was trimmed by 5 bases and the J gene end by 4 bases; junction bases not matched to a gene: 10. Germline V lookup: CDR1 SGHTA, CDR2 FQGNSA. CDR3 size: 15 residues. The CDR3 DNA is TGTGCCAGCAGCCCTCTAGCGGGTGGAATTTACGAGCAGTACTTC. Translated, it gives CASSPLAGGIYEQYF.

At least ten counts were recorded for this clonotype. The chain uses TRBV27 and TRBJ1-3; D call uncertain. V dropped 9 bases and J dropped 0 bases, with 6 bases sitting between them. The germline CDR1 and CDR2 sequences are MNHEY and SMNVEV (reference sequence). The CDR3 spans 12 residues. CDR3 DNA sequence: TGTGCCAGAAGTGGCTCTGGAAACACCATATATTTT. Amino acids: CARSGSGNTIYF.